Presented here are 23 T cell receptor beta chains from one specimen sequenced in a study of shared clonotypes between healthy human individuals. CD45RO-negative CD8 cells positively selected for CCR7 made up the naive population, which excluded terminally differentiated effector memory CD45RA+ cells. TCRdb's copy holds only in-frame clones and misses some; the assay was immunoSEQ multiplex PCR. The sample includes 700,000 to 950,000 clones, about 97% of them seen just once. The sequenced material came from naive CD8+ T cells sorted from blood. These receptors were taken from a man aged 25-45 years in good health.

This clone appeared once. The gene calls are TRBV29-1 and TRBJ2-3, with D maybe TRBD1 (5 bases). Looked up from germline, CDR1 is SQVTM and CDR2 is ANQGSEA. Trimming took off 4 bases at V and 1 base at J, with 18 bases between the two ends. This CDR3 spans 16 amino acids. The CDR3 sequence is CSVAGTKKTGTDTQYF. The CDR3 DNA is TGCAGCGTTGCAGGAACGAAGAAGACAGGCACAGATACGCAGTATTTT.

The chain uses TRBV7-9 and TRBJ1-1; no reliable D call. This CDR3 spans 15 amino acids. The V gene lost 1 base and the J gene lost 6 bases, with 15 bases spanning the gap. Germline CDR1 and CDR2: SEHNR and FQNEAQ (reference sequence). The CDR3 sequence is CASSLGGLLGAEAFF. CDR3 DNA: TGTGCCAGCAGCTTAGGCGGCTTATTAGGCGCTGAAGCTTTCTTT.

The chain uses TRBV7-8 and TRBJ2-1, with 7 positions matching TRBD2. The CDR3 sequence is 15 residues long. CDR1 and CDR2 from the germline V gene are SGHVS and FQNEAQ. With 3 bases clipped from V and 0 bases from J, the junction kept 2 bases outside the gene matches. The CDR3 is CASSFGGSSYNEQFF. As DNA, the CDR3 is TGTGCCAGCAGCTTTGGCGGGAGCTCCTACAATGAGCAGTTCTTC.

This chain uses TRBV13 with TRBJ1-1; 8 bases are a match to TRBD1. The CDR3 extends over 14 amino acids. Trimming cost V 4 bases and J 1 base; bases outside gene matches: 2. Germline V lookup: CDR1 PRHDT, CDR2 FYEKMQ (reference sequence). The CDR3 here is CASSWGTGNTEAFF. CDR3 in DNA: TGTGCCAGCAGCTGGGGGACAGGGAACACTGAAGCTTTCTTT.

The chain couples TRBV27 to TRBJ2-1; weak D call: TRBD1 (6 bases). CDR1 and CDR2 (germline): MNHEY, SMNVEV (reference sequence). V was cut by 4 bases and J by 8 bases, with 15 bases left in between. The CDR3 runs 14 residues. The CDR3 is CASSWGHLGDEQFF. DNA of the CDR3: TGTGCCAGCAGTTGGGGACACCTTGGAGATGAGCAGTTCTTC.

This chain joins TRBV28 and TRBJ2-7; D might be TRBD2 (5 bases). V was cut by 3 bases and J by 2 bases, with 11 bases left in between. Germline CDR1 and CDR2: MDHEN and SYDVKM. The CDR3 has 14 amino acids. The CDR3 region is CASSFWASTYEQYF. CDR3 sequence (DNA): TGTGCCAGCAGTTTCTGGGCTAGCACCTACGAGCAGTACTTC. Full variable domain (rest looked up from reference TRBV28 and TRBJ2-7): DVKVTQSSRYLVKRTGEKVFLECVQDMDHENMFWYRQDPGLGLRLIYFSYDVKMKEKGDIPEGYSVSREKKERFSLILESASTNQTSMYLCASSFWASTYEQYFGPGTRLTVT.

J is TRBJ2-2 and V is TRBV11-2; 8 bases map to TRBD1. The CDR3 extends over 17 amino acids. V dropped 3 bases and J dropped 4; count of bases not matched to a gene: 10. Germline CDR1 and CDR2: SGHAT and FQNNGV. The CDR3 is CASSLVRTGRSTGELFF. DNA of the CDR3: TGTGCCAGCAGCTTGGTCCGGACAGGGAGAAGCACCGGGGAGCTGTTTTTT.

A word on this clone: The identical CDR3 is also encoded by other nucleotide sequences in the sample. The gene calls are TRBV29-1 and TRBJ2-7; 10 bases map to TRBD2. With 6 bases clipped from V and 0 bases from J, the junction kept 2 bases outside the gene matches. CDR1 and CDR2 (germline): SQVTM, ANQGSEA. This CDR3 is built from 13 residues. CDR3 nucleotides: TGCAGCGTCAGGACTAGCGGCTCCTACGAGCAGTACTTC. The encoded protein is CSVRTSGSYEQYF.

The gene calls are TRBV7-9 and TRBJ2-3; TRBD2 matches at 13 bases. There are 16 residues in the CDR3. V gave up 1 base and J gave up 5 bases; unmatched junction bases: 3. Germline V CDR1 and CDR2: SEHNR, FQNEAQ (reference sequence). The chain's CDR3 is CASSLGTSGRLDTQYF. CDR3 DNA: TGTGCCAGCAGCTTAGGGACTAGCGGGAGATTAGATACGCAGTATTTT.

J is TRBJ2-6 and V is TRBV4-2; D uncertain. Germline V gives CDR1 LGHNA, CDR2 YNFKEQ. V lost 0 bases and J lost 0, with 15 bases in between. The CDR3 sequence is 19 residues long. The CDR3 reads CASSQDTWETNSGANVLTF. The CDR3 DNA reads TGTGCCAGCAGCCAAGATACGTGGGAAACGAACTCTGGGGCCAACGTCCTGACTTTC.

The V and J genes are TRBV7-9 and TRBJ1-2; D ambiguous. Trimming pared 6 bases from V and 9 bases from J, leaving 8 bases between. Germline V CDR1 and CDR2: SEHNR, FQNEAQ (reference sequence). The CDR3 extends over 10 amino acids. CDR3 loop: CASRLQSYTF. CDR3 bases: TGTGCCAGCAGGCTCCAGAGCTACACCTTC.

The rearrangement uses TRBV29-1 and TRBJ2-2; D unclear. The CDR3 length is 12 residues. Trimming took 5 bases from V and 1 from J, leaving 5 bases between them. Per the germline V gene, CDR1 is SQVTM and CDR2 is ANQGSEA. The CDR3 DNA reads TGCAGCGTTTCCCTGAACACCGGGGAGCTGTTTTTT. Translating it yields CSVSLNTGELFF.

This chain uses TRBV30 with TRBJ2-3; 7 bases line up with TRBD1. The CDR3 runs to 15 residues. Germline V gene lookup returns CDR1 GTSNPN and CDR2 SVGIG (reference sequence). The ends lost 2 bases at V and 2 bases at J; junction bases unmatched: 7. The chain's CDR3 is CAWSLTGPFTDTQYF. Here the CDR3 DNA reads TGTGCCTGGAGTTTGACAGGGCCCTTCACAGATACGCAGTATTTT.

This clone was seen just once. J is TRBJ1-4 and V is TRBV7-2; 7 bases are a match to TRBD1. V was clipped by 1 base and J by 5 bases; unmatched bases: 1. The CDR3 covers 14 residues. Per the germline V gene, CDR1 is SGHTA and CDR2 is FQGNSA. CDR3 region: CASSLGRGNEKLFF. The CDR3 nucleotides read TGTGCCAGCAGCTTAGGCAGGGGGAATGAAAAACTGTTTTTT.

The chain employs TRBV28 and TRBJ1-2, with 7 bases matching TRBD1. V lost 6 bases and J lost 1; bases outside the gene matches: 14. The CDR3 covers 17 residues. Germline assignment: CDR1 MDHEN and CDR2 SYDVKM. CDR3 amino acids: CASRNQTGTELNYGYTF. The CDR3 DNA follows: TGTGCCAGCAGAAATCAAACCGGGACAGAACTTAACTATGGCTACACCTTC.

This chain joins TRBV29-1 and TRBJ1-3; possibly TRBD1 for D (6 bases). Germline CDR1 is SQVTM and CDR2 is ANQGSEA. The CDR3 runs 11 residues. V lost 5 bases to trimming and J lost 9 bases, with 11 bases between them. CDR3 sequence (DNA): TGCAGCGTTCCCGAAGGGGGCACCATATATTTT. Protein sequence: CSVPEGGTIYF.

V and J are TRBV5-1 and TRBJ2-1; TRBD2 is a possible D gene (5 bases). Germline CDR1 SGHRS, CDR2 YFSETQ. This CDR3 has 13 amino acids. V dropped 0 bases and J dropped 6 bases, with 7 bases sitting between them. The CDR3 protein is CASSLALANEQFF. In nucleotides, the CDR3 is TGCGCCAGCAGCTTGGCCCTAGCCAATGAGCAGTTCTTC.

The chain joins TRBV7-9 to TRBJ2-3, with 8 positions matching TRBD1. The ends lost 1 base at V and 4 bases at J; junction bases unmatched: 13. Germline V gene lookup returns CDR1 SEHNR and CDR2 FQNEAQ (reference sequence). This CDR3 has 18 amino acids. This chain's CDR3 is CASSLVWGRGRVSDTQYF. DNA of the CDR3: TGTGCCAGCAGCTTAGTCTGGGGCAGGGGGCGCGTATCAGATACGCAGTATTTT.

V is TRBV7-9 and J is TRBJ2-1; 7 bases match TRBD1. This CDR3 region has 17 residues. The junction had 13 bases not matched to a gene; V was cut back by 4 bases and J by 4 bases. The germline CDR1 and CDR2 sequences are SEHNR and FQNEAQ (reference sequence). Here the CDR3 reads CASSWQDRLVAYNEQFF. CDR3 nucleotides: TGTGCCAGCAGCTGGCAGGACAGGCTAGTTGCATACAATGAGCAGTTCTTC.

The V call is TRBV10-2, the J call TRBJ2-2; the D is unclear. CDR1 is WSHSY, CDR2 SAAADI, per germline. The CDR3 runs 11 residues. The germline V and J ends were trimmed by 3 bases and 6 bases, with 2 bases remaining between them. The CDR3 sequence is CASSDAGELFF. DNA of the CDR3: TGCGCCAGCAGTGATGCCGGGGAGCTGTTTTTT.

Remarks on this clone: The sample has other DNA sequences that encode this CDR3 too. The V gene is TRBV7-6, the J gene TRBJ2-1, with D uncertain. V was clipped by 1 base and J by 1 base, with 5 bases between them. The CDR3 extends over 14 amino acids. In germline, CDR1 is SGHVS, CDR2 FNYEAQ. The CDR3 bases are TGTGCCAGCAGCTTAGGGGGTTCCTACAATGAGCAGTTCTTC. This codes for CASSLGGSYNEQFF.

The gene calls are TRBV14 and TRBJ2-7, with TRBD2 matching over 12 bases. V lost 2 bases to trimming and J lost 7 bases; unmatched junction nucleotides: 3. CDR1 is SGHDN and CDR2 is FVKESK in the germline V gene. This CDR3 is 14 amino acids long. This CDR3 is CASSQLAGGGEQYF. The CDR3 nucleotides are TGTGCCAGCAGCCAACTAGCGGGAGGGGGAGAGCAGTACTTC. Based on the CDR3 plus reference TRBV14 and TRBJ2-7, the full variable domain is EAGVTQFPSHSVIEKGQTVTLRCDPISGHDNLYWYRRVMGKEIKFLLHFVKESKQDESGMPNNRFLAERTGGTYSTLKVQPAELEDSGVYFCASSQLAGGGEQYFGPGTRLTVT.

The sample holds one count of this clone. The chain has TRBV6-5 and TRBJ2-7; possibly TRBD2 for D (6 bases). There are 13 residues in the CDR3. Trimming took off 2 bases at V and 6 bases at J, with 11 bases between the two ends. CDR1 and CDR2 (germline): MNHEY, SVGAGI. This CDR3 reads CASSYREYAEQYF. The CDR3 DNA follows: TGTGCCAGCAGTTACCGGGAGTACGCCGAGCAGTACTTC.